Shown below are 12 T cell receptor beta chains from a single sample sequenced in a study of glioma-infiltrating T cells. Amplification of TCR alpha and beta CDR3 regions from RNA used iRepertoire nested multiplex PCR. Each CDR3 protein gets one entry after TCRdb re-called the multiplex PCR reads with MiXCR. This table holds approximately 100,000 distinct CDR3 sequences, 20% to 30% found once. Sample: glioma tissue, nonneoplastic brain tissue, or PBMCs (not recorded which). The receptors derive from a human donor with low-grade glioma or glioblastoma, undergoing nonglioma brain surgery, or in good health (not recorded which).

Ten or more counts support this clonotype. The V call is TRBV9, the J call TRBJ1-1; maybe TRBD1 (6 bases). The V gene's germline CDR1 is SGDLS and CDR2 YYNGEE. The length of the CDR3 is 14 residues. Trimming stripped 3 bases from V and 7 bases from J, with 16 bases between. CDR3 region: CASSAHPGTFEAFF. In DNA, the CDR3 is TGTGCCAGCAGCGCCCACCCCGGGACATTTGAAGCTTTCTTT.

This clonotype has a count of ten or more. The CDR3 DNA follows: TGCGCCAGCAGCCCTTATCTAGCGGGGGGCCTGGATACGCAGTATTTT. Residues: CASSPYLAGGLDTQYF. V is TRBV4-1 and J is TRBJ2-3; TRBD2 aligns across 11 bases. Germline V gene data show CDR1 as MGHRA and CDR2 as YSYEKL. This CDR3 spans 16 amino acids. The junction had 9 bases not matched to a gene; V was cut back by 4 bases and J by 6 bases.

This clonotype was found many times. J is TRBJ1-5 and V is TRBV7-6; 9 nucleotides agree with TRBD1. Germline V lookup: CDR1 SGHVS, CDR2 FNYEAQ. CDR3 length: 15 amino acids. V was clipped by 4 bases and J by 1 base; unmatched bases: 2. Here the CDR3 DNA reads TGTGCCAGCAGCTCAGGGACAGGGAGCAATCAGCCCCAGCATTTT. Its translation: CASSSGTGSNQPQHF.

The chain links TRBV30 to TRBJ2-7; the D gene is possibly TRBD2 (6 bases). Germline V gene data show CDR1 as GTSNPN and CDR2 as SVGIG (reference sequence). The V end was cut by 4 bases, the J end by 1 base, with 14 bases between. This CDR3 contains 14 residues. CDR3 in amino acids: CAWTDTGLSYEQYF. CDR3 in DNA: TGTGCCTGGACGGATACAGGACTATCCTACGAGCAGTACTTC.

This clonotype came up many times. This chain joins TRBV4-3 and TRBJ2-1; no definite D call. The CDR3 runs to 15 residues. CDR1 and CDR2 (germline): LGHNA, YSLEER. V lost 3 bases and J 0 bases, leaving 9 bases between the germline ends. This CDR3 reads CASSQDFGSYNEQFF. The CDR3 bases are TGCGCCAGCAGCCAGGATTTCGGCTCCTACAATGAGCAGTTCTTC.

As to this clonotype: An end of the junction differs from the germline gene, which may be a read error. The V call is TRBV7-3, the J call TRBJ2-1, with D hard to call. The CDR3 runs to 16 residues. Looked up from germline, CDR1 is SGHTA and CDR2 is FQGTGA. The CDR3 nucleotides read TGTGCCAGCGGCTTAAACTCCCGAGACCTCTACAATGAGCAGTTCTTC. Translated, it gives CASGLNSRDLYNEQFF.

Notes on this clonotype: This sequence may be a read error, since a much larger clone differs from it by one base. The chain employs TRBV7-2 and TRBJ2-1, with a tentative D call TRBD2 (5 bases). Per germline, CDR1 SGHTA and CDR2 FQGNSA. The CDR3 is made up of 12 amino acids. CDR3 residues: CASSGPINEQFF. Written as DNA, the CDR3 is TGCGCCAGCAGCGGACCTATTAATGAGCAGTTCTTC.

A word on this clonotype: Mismatch with germline at one junction end may stem from a read error. This chain links TRBV20-1 with TRBJ2-5; tentatively, D is TRBD2 (7 bases). Germline lookup yields CDR1 DFQATT and CDR2 SNEGSKA (reference sequence). This CDR3 contains 15 residues. The CDR3 nucleotides read TGCAGTGATAGAGATCCGTGGGAGGGGGGAGAGACCCAGTACTTC. Its translation is CSDRDPWEGGETQYF.

There are many counts of this clonotype. This rearrangement joins TRBV20-1 to TRBJ2-5; tentative D call: TRBD2 (6 bases). CDR3 length: 14 residues. V gave up 3 bases and J gave up 5 bases, with 16 bases separating them. Per germline, CDR1 DFQATT and CDR2 SNEGSKA (reference sequence). CDR3 coding DNA: TGCAGTGCTAGGCCCCCACTAGCACCCGAGACCCAGTACTTC. Translation gives CSARPPLAPETQYF.

J is TRBJ2-3 and V is TRBV5-1; D perhaps matches TRBD2 (5 bases). The germline gives CDR1 SGHRS, CDR2 YFSETQ. The CDR3 spans 13 residues. Trimming shortened V by 0 bases and J by 11 bases, and 13 bases separated the two germline ends. The CDR3 spells CASSLDATGEQYF. DNA of the CDR3: TGCGCCAGCAGCTTGGACGCCACCGGGGAGCAGTATTTT.

On this clonotype: A much bigger clone sits one base away, suggesting this may be a read error. The chain joins TRBV20-1 to TRBJ2-7, with D tentatively TRBD1 (6 bases). Germline lookup yields CDR1 DFQATT and CDR2 SNEGSKA (reference sequence). The CDR3 spans 14 residues. Trimming cost V 2 bases and J 9 bases, with 20 bases left between them. CDR3 DNA: TGCAGTGCTAGATCCCCGCAGGGGAAAGAGGGGCAGTACTTC. Its protein product is CSARSPQGKEGQYF.

The chain is built from TRBV19 and TRBJ2-7; the match to TRBD1 covers 7 bases. With V trimmed by 5 bases and J by 0 bases, 4 bases remained unmatched. Germline CDR1 and CDR2: LNHDA and SQIVND (reference sequence). The CDR3 has 14 amino acids. The CDR3 coding sequence is TGTGCCAGTAGTGACCGGGACAGCTCCTACGAGCAGTACTTC. Its protein product is CASSDRDSSYEQYF.